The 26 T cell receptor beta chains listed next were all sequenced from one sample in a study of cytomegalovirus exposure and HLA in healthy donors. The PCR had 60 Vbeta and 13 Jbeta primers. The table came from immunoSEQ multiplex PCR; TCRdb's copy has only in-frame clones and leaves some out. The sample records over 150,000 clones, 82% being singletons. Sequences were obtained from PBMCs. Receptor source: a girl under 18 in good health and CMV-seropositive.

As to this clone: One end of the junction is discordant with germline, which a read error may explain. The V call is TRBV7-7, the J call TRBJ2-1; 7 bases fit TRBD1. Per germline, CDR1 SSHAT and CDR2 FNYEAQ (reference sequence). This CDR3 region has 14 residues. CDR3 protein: CASSRGGAYNEQFF. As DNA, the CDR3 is TGTGCTAGCAGCAGAGGGGGCGCCTACAATGAGCAGTTCTTC.

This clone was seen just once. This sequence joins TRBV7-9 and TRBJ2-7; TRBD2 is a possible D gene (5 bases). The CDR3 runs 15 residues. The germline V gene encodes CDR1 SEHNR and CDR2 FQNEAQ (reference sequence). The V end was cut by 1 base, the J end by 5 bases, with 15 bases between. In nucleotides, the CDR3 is TGTGCCAGCAGCTTAGGAGGCGGGCGAGGACACGAGCAGTACTTC. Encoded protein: CASSLGGGRGHEQYF.

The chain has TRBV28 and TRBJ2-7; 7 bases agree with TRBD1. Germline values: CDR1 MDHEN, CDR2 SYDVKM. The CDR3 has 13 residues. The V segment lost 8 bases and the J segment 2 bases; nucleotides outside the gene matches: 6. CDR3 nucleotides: TGTGCCAGCCGGACAGGCTGTACCTACGAGCAGTACTTC. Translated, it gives CASRTGCTYEQYF.

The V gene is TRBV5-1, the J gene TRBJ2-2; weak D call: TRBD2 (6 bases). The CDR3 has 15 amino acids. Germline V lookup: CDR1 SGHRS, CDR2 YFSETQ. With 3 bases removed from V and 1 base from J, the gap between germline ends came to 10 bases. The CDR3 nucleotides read TGCGCCAGCAGCTCCGGGACTGGGAACACCGGGGAGCTGTTTTTT. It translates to CASSSGTGNTGELFF.

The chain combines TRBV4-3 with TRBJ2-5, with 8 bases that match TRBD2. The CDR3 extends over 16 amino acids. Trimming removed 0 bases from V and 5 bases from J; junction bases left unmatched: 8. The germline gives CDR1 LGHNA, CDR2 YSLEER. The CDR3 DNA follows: TGCGCCAGCAGCCAAGATATAGATAGCGGGGCGGAGACCCAGTACTTC. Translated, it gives CASSQDIDSGAETQYF.

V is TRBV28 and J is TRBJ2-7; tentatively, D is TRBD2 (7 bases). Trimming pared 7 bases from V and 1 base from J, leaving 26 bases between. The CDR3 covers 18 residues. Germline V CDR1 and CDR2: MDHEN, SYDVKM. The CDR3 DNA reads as TGTGCCAGCATCCCCGGGGGCGGGACTGGCGGGGGTTCCTACGAGCAGTACTTC. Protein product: CASIPGGGTGGGSYEQYF.

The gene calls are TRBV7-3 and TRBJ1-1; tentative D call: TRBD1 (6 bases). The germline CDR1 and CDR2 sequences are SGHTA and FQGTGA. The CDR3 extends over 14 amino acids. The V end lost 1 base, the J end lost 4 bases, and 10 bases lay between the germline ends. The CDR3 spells CASSLRQGSTEAFF. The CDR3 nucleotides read TGTGCCAGCAGCTTAAGGCAGGGGTCCACTGAAGCTTTCTTT.

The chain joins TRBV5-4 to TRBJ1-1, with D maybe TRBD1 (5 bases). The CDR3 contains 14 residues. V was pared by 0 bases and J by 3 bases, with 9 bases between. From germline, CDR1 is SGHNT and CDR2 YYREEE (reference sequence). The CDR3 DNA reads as TGTGCCAGCAGCTTGGCGGGACTCTACACTGAAGCTTTCTTT. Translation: CASSLAGLYTEAFF.

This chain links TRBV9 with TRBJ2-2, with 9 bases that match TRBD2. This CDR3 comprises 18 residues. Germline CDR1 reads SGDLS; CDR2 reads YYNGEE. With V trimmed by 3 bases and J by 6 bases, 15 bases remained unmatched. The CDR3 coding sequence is TGTGCCAGCAGCGATATAGGTGGGCGGGAGGGCCTCTCCGGGGAGCTGTTTTTT. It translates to CASSDIGGREGLSGELFF.

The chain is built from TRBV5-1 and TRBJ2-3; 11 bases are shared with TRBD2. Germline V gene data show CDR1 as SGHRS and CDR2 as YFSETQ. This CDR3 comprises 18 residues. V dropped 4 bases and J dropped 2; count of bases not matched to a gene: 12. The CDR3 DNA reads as TGCGCCAGCAGCCCCTCGGTAGCGGGGGGGCTCGACACAGATACGCAGTATTTT. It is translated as CASSPSVAGGLDTDTQYF.

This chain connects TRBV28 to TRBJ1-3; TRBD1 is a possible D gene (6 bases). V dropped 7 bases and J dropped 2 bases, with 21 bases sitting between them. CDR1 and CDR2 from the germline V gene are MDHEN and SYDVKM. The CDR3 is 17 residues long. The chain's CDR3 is CASTRGGGGVAGNTIYF. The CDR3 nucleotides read TGTGCCAGCACTCGGGGGGGCGGGGGGGTGGCTGGAAACACCATATATTTT.

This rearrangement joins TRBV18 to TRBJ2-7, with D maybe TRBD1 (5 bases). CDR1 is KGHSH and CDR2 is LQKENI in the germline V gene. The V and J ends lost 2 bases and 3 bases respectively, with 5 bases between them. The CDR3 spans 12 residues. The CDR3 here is CASSPRGYEQYF. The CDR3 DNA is TGTGCCAGCTCACCAAGGGGCTACGAGCAGTACTTC. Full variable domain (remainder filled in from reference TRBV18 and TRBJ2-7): NAGVMQNPRHLVRRRGQEARLRCSPMKGHSHVYWYRQLPEEGLKFMVYLQKENIIDESGMPKERFSAEFPKEGPSILRIQQVVRGDSAAYFCASSPRGYEQYFGPGTRLTVT.

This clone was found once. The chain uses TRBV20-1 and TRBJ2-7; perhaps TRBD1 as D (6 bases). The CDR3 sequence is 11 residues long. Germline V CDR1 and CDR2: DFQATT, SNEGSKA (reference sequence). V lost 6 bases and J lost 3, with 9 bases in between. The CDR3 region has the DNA TGCAGTGCGGGGGACATCTACGAGCAGTACTTC. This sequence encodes CSAGDIYEQYF.

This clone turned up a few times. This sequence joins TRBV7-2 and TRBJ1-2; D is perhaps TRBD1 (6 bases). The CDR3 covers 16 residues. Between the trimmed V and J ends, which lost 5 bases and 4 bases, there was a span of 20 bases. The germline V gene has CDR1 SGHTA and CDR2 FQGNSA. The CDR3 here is CASSQTGTITGYGYTF. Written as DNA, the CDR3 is TGTGCCAGCAGCCAAACCGGGACAATAACAGGCTATGGCTACACCTTC.

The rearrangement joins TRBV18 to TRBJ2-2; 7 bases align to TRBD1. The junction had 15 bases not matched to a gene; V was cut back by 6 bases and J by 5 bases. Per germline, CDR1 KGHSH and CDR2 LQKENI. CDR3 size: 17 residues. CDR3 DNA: TGTGCCAGCTCGCCCCGACGCCCGGACAGGTCGACCGGGGAGCTGTTTTTT. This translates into CASSPRRPDRSTGELFF.

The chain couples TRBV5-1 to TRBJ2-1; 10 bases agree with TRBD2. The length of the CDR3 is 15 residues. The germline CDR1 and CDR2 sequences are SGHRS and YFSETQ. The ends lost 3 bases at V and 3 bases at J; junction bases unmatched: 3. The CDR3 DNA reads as TGCGCCAGCAGCTCCGGGACTAGCGACTACAATGAGCAGTTCTTC. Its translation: CASSSGTSDYNEQFF. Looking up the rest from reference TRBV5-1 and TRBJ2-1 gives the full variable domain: KAGVTQTPRYLIKTRGQQVTLSCSPISGHRSVSWYQQTPGQGLQFLFEYFSETQRNKGNFPGRFSGRQFSNSRSEMNVSTLELGDSALYLCASSSGTSDYNEQFFGPGTRLTVL.

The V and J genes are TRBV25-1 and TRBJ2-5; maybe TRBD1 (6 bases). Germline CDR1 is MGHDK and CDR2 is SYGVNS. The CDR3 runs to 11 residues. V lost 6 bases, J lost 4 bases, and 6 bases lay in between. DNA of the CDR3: TGTGCCAGCAGGGACAGAGAGACCCAGTACTTC. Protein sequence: CASRDRETQYF. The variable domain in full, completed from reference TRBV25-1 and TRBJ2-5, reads EADIYQTPRYLVIGTGKKITLECSQTMGHDKMYWYQQDPGMELHLIHYSYGVNSTEKGDLSSESTVSRIRTEHFPLTLESARPSHTSQYLCASRDRETQYFGPGTRLLVL.

The CDR3 is CASRGRGEGNEQFF. The CDR3 DNA reads TGTGCCTCGAGGGGACGGGGGGAGGGCAATGAGCAGTTCTTC. The gene calls are TRBV5-6 and TRBJ2-1; TRBD2 aligns across 7 bases. Per the germline V gene, CDR1 is SGHDT and CDR2 is YYEEEE. V lost 10 bases, J lost 6 bases, and 13 bases stayed unmatched. The CDR3 totals 14 residues.

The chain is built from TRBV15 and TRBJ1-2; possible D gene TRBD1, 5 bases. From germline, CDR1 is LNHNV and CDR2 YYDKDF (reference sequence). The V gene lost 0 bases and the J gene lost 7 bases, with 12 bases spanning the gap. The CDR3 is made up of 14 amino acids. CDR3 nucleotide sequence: TGTGCCACCAGCAGAGACATAGGGGATTCTGGCTACACCTTC. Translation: CATSRDIGDSGYTF.

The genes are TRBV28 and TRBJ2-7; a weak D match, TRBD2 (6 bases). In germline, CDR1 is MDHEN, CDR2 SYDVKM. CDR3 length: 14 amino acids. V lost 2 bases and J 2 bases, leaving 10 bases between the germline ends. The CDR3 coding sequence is TGTGCCAGCAGTTTACGGGGGTTTGCCTACGAGCAGTACTTC. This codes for CASSLRGFAYEQYF.

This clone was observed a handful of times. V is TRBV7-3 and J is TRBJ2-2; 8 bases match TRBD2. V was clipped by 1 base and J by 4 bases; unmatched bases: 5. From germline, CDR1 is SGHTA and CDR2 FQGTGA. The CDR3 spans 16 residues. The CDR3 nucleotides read TGTGCCAGCAGCTTAAGACCAGCGGGGGTCACCGGGGAGCTGTTTTTT. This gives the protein CASSLRPAGVTGELFF.

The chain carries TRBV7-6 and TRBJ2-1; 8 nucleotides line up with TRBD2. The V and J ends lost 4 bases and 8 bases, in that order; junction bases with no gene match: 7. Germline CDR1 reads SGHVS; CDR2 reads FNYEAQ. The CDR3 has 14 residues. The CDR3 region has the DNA TGTGCCAGCAGCTCAGGACTAGCCCCCGATGAGCAGTTCTTC. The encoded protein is CASSSGLAPDEQFF.

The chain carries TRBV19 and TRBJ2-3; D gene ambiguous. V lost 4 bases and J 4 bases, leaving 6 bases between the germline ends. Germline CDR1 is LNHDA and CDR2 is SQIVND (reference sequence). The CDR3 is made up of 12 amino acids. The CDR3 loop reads CASSRGADTQYF. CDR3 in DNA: TGTGCCAGTAGTAGAGGTGCAGATACGCAGTATTTT.

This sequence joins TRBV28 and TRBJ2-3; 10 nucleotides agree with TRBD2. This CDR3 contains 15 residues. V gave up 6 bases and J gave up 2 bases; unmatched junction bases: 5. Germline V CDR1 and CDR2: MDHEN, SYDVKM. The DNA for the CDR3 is TGTGCCAGCAGAAACGGACTAGCGGACACAGATACGCAGTATTTT. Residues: CASRNGLADTDTQYF.

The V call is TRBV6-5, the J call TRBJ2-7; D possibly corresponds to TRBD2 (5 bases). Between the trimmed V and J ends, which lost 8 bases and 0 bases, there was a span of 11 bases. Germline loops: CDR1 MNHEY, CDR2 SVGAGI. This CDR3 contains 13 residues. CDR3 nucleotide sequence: TGTGCCAGCGGGCGGGCTAGCTCCTACGAGCAGTACTTC. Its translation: CASGRASSYEQYF.

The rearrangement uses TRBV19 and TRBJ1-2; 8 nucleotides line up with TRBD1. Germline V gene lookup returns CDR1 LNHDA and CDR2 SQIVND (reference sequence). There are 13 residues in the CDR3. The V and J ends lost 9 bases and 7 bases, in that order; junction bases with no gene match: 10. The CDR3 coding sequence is TGTGCCAGCAAGGACAGGGAAATCCCTGGCTACACCTTC. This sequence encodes CASKDREIPGYTF.